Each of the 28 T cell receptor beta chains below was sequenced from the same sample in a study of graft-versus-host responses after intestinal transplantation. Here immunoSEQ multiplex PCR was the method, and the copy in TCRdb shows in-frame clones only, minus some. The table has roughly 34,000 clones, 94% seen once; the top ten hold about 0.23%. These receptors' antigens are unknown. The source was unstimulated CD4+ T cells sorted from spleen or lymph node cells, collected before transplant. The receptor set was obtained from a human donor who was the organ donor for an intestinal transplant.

CDR3 sequence reads: CASSLALGGGPTDTQYF. The DNA of the CDR3 is TGTGCCAGCAGCTTAGCGCTGGGGGGGGGCCCCACAGATACGCAGTATTTT. The chain combines TRBV7-2 with TRBJ2-3; D might be TRBD2 (7 bases). The germline gives CDR1 SGHTA, CDR2 FQGNSA. V lost 0 bases, J lost 2 bases, and 15 bases lay in between. The CDR3 is 17 residues long.

CDR3 sequence (DNA): TGTGCCAGCAGTGAACTAGTCTACAATGAGCAGTTCTTC. Translating it yields CASSELVYNEQFF. This rearrangement joins TRBV2 to TRBJ2-1, with D hard to call. V lost 2 bases, J lost 3 bases, and 5 bases lay in between. Germline V gives CDR1 SNHLY, CDR2 FYNNEI. The CDR3 is 13 residues long.

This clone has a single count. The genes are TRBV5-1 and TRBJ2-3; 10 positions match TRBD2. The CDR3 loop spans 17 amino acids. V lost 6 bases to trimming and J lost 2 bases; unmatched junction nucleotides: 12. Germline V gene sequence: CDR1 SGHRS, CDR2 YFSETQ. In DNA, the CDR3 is TGCGCCAGCACCCCGACTAGCGGGCGTGGAGTCACAGATACGCAGTATTTT. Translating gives CASTPTSGRGVTDTQYF.

The CDR3 sequence is CAWSVGGGSYEQYF. Here the CDR3 DNA reads TGTGCCTGGAGTGTAGGGGGGGGCTCCTACGAGCAGTACTTC. This rearrangement joins TRBV30 to TRBJ2-7; a weak D match, TRBD2 (7 bases). The CDR3 length is 14 residues. Germline-derived CDR1 and CDR2 are GTSNPN and SVGIG (reference sequence). Trimming took off 0 bases at V and 0 bases at J, with 9 bases between the two ends.

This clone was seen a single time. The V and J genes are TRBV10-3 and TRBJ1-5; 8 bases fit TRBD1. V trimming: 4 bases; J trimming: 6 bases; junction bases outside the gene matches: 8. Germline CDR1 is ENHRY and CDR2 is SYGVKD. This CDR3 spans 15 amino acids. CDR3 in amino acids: CAISGTGFPSQPQHF. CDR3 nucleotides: TGTGCCATCAGTGGGACAGGGTTTCCGAGTCAGCCCCAGCATTTT.

As DNA, the CDR3 is TGTGCCACCAGCAGCGATGGGGGGGGGACCCAGTACTTC. Its protein product is CATSSDGGGTQYF. The chain carries TRBV15 and TRBJ2-5; 7 bases align to TRBD2. With V trimmed by 3 bases and J by 7 bases, 5 bases remained unmatched. This CDR3 has 13 amino acids. The germline V gene encodes CDR1 LNHNV and CDR2 YYDKDF (reference sequence).

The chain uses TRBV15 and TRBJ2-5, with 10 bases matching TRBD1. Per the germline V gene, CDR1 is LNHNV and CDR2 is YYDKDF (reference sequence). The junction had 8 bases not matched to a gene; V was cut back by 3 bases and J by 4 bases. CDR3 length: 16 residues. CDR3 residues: CATSSPTGGWGETQYF. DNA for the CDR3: TGTGCCACCAGCAGTCCGACAGGGGGCTGGGGAGAGACCCAGTACTTC.

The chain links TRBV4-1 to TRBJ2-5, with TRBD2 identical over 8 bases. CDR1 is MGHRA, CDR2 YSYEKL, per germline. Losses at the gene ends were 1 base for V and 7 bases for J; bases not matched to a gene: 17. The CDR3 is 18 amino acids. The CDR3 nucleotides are TGCGCCAGCAGCCAAGTAGCTGGTCGAGCGGGGGTGATTTCGACCCAGTACTTC. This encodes CASSQVAGRAGVISTQYF.

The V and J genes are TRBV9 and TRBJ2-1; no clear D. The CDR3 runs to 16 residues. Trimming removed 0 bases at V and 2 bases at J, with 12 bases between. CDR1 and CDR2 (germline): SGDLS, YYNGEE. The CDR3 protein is CASSVGLASPYNEQFF. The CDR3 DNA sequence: TGTGCCAGCAGCGTAGGATTAGCCTCGCCCTACAATGAGCAGTTCTTC. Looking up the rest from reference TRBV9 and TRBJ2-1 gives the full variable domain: DSGVTQTPKHLITATGQRVTLRCSPRSGDLSVYWYQQSLDQGLQFLIQYYNGEERAKGNILERFSAQQFPDLHSELNLSSLELGDSALYFCASSVGLASPYNEQFFGPGTRLTVL.

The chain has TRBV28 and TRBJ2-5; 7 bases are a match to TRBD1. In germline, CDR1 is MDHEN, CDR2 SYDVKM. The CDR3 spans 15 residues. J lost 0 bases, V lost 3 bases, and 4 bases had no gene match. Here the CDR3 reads CASSFLRGNQETQYF. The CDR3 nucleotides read TGTGCCAGCAGTTTCCTCAGGGGGAACCAAGAGACCCAGTACTTC.

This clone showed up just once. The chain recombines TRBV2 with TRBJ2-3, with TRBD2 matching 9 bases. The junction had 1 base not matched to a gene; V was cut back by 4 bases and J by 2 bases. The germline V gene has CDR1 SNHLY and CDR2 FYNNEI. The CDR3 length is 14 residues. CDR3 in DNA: TGTGCCAGCAGTGGACTAGCGGTCACAGATACGCAGTATTTT. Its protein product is CASSGLAVTDTQYF.

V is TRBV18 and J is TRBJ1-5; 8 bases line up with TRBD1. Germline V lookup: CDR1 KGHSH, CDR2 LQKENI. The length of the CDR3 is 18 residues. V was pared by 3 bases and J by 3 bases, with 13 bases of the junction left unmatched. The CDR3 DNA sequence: TGTGCCAGCTCACCTACTCCGGGACAGGTACGACTCAATCAGCCCCAGCATTTT. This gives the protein CASSPTPGQVRLNQPQHF.

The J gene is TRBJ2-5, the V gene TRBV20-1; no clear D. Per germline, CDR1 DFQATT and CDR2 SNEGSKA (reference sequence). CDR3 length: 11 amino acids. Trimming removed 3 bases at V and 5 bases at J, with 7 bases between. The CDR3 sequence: CSARVGETQYF. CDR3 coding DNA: TGCAGTGCTAGGGTTGGGGAGACCCAGTACTTC.

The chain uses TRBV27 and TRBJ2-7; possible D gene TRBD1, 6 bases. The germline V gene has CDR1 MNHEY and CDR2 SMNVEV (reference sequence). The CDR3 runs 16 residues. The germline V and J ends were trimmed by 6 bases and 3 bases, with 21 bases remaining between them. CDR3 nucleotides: TGTGCCAGCAGGGGGAATAGACAGGAAAATATCTACGAGCAGTACTTC. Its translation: CASRGNRQENIYEQYF.

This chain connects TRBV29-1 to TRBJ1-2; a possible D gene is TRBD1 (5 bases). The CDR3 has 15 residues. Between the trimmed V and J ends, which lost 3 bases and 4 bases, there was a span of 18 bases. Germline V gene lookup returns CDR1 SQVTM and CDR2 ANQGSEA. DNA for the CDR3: TGCAGCGTTGATGAGGGGTATGGACAACTCTATGGCTACACCTTC. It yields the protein CSVDEGYGQLYGYTF.

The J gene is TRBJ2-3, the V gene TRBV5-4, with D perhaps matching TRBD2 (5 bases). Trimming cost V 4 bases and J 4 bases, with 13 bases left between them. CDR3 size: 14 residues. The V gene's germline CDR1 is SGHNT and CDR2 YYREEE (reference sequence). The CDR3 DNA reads TGTGCCAGCAGCCCCACTAGTAACCCAGATACGCAGTATTTT. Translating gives CASSPTSNPDTQYF. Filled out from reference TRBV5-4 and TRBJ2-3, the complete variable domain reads ETGVTQSPTHLIKTRGQQVTLRCSSQSGHNTVSWYQQALGQGPQFIFQYYREEENGRGNFPPRFSGLQFPNYSSELNVNALELDDSALYLCASSPTSNPDTQYFGPGTRLTVL.

This chain's CDR3 is CASSFRQGTEAFF. The CDR3 nucleotides are TGTGCCAGCAGCTTTCGACAGGGCACTGAAGCTTTCTTT. This rearrangement joins TRBV9 to TRBJ1-1, with TRBD1 matching over 7 bases. CDR1 and CDR2 (germline): SGDLS, YYNGEE. The CDR3 is 13 amino acids. V gave up 4 bases and J gave up 4 bases; unmatched junction bases: 4.

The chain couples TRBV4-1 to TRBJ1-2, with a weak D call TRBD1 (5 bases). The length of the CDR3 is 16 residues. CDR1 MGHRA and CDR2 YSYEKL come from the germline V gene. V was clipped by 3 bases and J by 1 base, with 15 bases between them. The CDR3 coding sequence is TGCGCCAGCAGCCACCCCGCAAGGGGTATTAACTATGGCTACACCTTC. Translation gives CASSHPARGINYGYTF.

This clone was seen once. CDR3 nucleotides: TGTGCCAGCAGCTTAGCGCAGGGTTACGAGCAGTACTTC. Translated: CASSLAQGYEQYF. The gene calls are TRBV7-2 and TRBJ2-7; D may be TRBD1 (5 bases). Germline assignment: CDR1 SGHTA and CDR2 FQGNSA. The CDR3 length is 13 residues. V lost 0 bases and J 4 bases, leaving 7 bases between the germline ends.

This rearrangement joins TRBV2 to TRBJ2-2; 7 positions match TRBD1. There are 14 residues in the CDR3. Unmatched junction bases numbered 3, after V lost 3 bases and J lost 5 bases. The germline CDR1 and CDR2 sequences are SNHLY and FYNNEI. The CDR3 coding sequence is TGTGCCAGCAGTGAGCAGGGGGAAACCGGGGAGCTGTTTTTT. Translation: CASSEQGETGELFF. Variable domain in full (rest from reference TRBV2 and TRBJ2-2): EPEVTQTPSHQVTQMGQEVILRCVPISNHLYFYWYRQILGQKVEFLVSFYNNEISEKSEIFDDQFSVERPDGSNFTLKIRSTKLEDSAMYFCASSEQGETGELFFGEGSRLTVL.

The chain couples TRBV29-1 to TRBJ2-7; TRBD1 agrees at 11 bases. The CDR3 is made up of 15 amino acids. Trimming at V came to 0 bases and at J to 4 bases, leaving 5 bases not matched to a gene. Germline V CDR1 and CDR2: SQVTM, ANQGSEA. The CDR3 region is CSVEDEDRGRYEQYF. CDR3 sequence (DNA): TGCAGCGTTGAAGACGAGGACAGGGGGCGATACGAGCAGTACTTC.

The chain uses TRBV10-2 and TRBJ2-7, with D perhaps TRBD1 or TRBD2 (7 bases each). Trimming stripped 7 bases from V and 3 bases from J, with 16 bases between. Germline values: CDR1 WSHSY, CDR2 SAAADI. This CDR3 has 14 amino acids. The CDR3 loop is CASTSGGGSYEQYF. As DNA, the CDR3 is TGCGCCAGCACCTCAGGGGGGGGTAGCTACGAGCAGTACTTC.

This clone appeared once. The CDR3 nucleotides read TGTGCCAGCAGCCCAGGGGGCACTGAAGCTTTCTTT. It yields the protein CASSPGGTEAFF. The chain recombines TRBV5-5 with TRBJ1-1, with 7 nucleotides matching TRBD1. Germline V lookup: CDR1 SGHKS, CDR2 YYEKEE (reference sequence). CDR3 length: 12 amino acids. V was pared by 4 bases and J by 4 bases, with 1 base of the junction left unmatched.

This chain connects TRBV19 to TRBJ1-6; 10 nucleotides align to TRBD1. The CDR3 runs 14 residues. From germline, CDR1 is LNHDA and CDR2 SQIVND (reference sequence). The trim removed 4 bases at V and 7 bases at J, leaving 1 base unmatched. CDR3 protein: CASSTDRGNSPLHF. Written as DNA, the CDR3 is TGTGCCAGTAGTACGGACAGGGGGAATTCACCCCTCCACTTT. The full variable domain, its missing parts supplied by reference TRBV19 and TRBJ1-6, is DGGITQSPKYLFRKEGQNVTLSCEQNLNHDAMYWYRQDPGQGLRLIYYSQIVNDFQKGDIAEGYSVSREKKESFPLTVTSAQKNPTAFYLCASSTDRGNSPLHFGNGTRLTVT.

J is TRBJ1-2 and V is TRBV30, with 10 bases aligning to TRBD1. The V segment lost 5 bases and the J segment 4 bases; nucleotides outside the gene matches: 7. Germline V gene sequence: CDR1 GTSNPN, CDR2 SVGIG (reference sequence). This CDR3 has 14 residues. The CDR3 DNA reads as TGTGCCTGGTGGCCGGGACAGGGGACCTATGGCTACACCTTC. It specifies CAWWPGQGTYGYTF.

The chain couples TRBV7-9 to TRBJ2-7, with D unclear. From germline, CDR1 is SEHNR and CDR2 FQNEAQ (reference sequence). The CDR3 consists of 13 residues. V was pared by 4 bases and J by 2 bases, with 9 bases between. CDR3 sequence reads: CASSSRNTYEQYF. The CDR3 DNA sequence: TGTGCCAGCAGCTCGAGAAATACCTACGAGCAGTACTTC.

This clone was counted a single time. CDR3 in amino acids: CASTWTGDMRETQYF. For the CDR3, the DNA is TGTGCCAGCACATGGACAGGGGATATGCGAGAGACCCAGTACTTC. This chain uses TRBV6-1 with TRBJ2-5; 9 positions match TRBD1. Germline V gives CDR1 MNHNS, CDR2 SASEGT. The V segment lost 7 bases and the J segment 4 bases; nucleotides outside the gene matches: 10. There are 15 residues in the CDR3.

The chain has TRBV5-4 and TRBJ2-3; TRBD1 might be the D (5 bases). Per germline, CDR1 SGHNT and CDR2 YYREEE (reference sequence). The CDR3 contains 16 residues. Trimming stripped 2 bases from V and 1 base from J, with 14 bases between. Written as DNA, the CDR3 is TGTGCCAGCAGCTTCGCGGAAGGGGCTCGCACAGATACGCAGTATTTT. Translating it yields CASSFAEGARTDTQYF.